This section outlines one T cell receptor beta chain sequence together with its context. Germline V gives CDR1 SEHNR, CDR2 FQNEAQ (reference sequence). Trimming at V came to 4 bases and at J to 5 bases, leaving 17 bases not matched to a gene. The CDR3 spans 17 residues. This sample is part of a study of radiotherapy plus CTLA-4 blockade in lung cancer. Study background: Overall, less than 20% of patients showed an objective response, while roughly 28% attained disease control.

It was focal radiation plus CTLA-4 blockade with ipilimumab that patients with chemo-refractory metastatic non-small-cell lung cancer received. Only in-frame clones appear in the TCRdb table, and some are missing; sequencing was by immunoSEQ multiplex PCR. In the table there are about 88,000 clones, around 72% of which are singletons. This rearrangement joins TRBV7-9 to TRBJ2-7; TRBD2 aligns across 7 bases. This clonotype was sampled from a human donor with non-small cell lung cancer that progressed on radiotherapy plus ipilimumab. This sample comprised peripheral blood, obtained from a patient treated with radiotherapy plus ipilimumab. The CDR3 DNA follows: TGTGCCAGCAGCTCCCCACGGGGCGGGGGACGAGTTCACGAGCAGTACTTC. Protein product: CASSSPRGGGRVHEQYF.